This TCR beta chain was recorded in a study of T-cell reconstitution after alpha-beta-depleted transplantation in children. The germline gives CDR1 KGHSH, CDR2 LQKENI. V lost 6 bases to trimming and J lost 3 bases; unmatched junction nucleotides: 12. The CDR3 is 16 amino acids. This clonotype was counted at least ten times. Unique molecular identifiers were incorporated during preparation of the TCRbeta library. Via MiXCR, TCRdb re-called the PCR reads, giving one row per CDR3 protein. The table records some 300,000 distinct CDR3 sequences, approximately 10% of them present only once. The source is a human donor who donated a stem cell graft to a child with acute lymphoblastic leukemia. The material sequenced was PBMCs from the stem cell graft donor, taken from the stem cell graft. This sequence joins TRBV18 and TRBJ2-7; TRBD1 agrees at 9 bases. The CDR3 DNA reads TGTGCCAGCTCTCCTGAACCGGGACAGGGATACTACGAGCAGTACTTC. The encoded protein is CASSPEPGQGYYEQYF.